A selection of T cell receptor beta chains follows, all from one sample in a study of tumor-infiltrating lymphocytes in oesophageal squamous cell carcinoma. In TCRdb, the PCR reads were re-called with MiXCR into one record per CDR3 protein. The sample shows about 12,000 distinct CDR3 sequences, roughly half of them seen only once. The sample taken for sequencing was normal esophageal tissue next to the tumor. These receptors were collected from a male donor with esophageal squamous cell carcinoma. Each CDR3 is given with its conserved first and last residue. A D gene is named only where the DNA matches it firmly. Size values are once, few and many counts, or a class for expanded clones, and some rows have none.

few,TRBJ2-1,15,TRBV7-3,NA,TGTGCCAGCAGCTTAAGGGAGACCCCCTACAATGAGCAGTTCTTC,CASSLRETPYNEQFF
NA,TRBJ1-1,15,TRBV2,TRBD1,TGTGCCAGCACCGTAACTAGGACAGGGGCCACTGAAGCTTTCTTT,CASTVTRTGATEAFF
NA,TRBJ1-1,14,TRBV7-2,NA,TGTGCCAGCAGCTTAGTCCGGGGGAACACTGAAGCTTTCTTT,CASSLVRGNTEAFF
medium-sized,TRBJ2-7,15,TRBV6-1,TRBD2,TGTGCCAGCAGCCGTCGGACTAGCGGAGGCTACGAGCAGTACTTC,CASSRRTSGGYEQYF
NA,TRBJ2-1,14,TRBV27,NA,TGTGCCAGCAGTTTAGGACCGGTTTCCCACGAGCAGTTCTTC,CASSLGPVSHEQFF
NA,TRBJ2-1,14,TRBV6-1,NA,TGTGCCAGCATCCCGACTAGCTCCTACAATGAGCAGTTCTTC,CASIPTSSYNEQFF
NA,TRBJ1-5,17,TRBV4-1,NA,TGCGCCAGCAGCCAAGAAAGAGGGACACTAGGCAATCAGCCCCAGCATTTT,CASSQERGTLGNQPQHF
NA,TRBJ2-6,16,TRBV7-4,NA,TGTGCCAGCAGCTTAGCAGGGGTCTCTGGGGCCAACGTCCTGACTTTC,CASSLAGVSGANVLTF
medium-sized,TRBJ2-3,15,TRBV6-2/TRBV6-3,TRBD2,TGTGCCAGCAGTTACTTGGGCGGGAGGGCCGATGCGCAGTATTTT,CASSYLGGRADAQYF
many,TRBJ1-2,15,TRBV6-1,NA,TGTGCCAGCAGTCCCCAACAGGGCGCTAACTATGGCTACACCTTC,CASSPQQGANYGYTF
NA,TRBJ2-3,14,TRBV6-1,TRBD2,TGTGCCAGCAAAGATAGCGGGACTACAGATACGCAGTATTTT,CASKDSGTTDTQYF
NA,TRBJ2-6,19,TRBV7-8,NA,TGTGCCAGCAGCTTAGTTTGGGGATACTCCCCCTCTGGGGCCAACGTCCTGACTTTC,CASSLVWGYSPSGANVLTF
few,TRBJ2-5,14,TRBV7-6,TRBD1,TGTGCTAGCAGCTTCGGGACAGCCCAAGAGACCCAGTACTTC,CASSFGTAQETQYF
few,TRBJ2-5,17,TRBV5-1,TRBD2,TGCGCCAGCAGCCGAACTCTAGCGGGAGGGCCAGGGGAGACCCAGTACTTC,CASSRTLAGGPGETQYF
NA,TRBJ2-3,15,TRBV7-3,NA,TGTGCCAGCAGCTCCGAGGGGGAGTTAACAGATACGCAGTATTTT,CASSSEGELTDTQYF
once,TRBJ2-2,13,TRBV7-6,NA,TGTGCCAGCAGTCCACGGTTTGGCGGGGAGCTGTTTTTT,CASSPRFGGELFF
NA,TRBJ2-3,18,TRBV11-2,TRBD2,TGTGCCAGCAGTTTAGGGTTGGGAACTAGCGAATACACAGATACGCAGTATTTT,CASSLGLGTSEYTDTQYF
many,TRBJ2-1,17,TRBV5-6,TRBD2,TGTGCCAGCAGCTTGGTTGGGGGACTAGCGGCCTACAATGAGCAGTTCTTC,CASSLVGGLAAYNEQFF
NA,TRBJ2-1,15,TRBV7-6,NA,TGTGCCAGCAGCTTAGTCGGCGCTGGCGCCAATGAGCAGTTCTTC,CASSLVGAGANEQFF
NA,TRBJ1-1,14,TRBV6-8,NA,NA,CATFRGEGAYVCFF
NA,TRBJ2-7,14,TRBV7-2,TRBD1,TGTGCCAGCAGCCGGGACAGCCTCCCCTACGAGCAGTACTTC,CASSRDSLPYEQYF
many,TRBJ1-1,16,TRBV10-3,TRBD1,TGTGCCATCAGTGACCTGGGACAGGGGGCGAACACTGAAGCTTTCTTT,CAISDLGQGANTEAFF
NA,TRBJ1-1,16,TRBV15,NA,TGTGCCACCAGCAGAGGGGCGGGGGCTATAGTCACTGAAGCTTTCTTT,CATSRGAGAIVTEAFF
NA,TRBJ2-5,13,TRBV7-3,TRBD2,TGTGCCAGCAGCAAGACTAGCTCGGGGACCCAGTACTTC,CASSKTSSGTQYF
medium-sized,TRBJ2-5,13,TRBV11-2,NA,TGTGCCAGCAGCTTAGGTCCCGGCCAGACCCAGTACTTC,CASSLGPGQTQYF
many,TRBJ1-5,14,TRBV6-1,NA,TGTGCCAGCAGTTTCGGCGGTTCAAATCAGCCCCAGCATTTT,CASSFGGSNQPQHF
NA,TRBJ2-7,17,TRBV7-2,NA,TGTGCCAGCAGCTTAGCGCTTATGGGCCTGAGCTCCTACGAGCAGTACTTC,CASSLALMGLSSYEQYF
NA,TRBJ1-1,15,TRBV14,NA,TGTGCCAGCAGCCAAGATAAGGGTTTGTACACTGAAGCTTTCTTT,CASSQDKGLYTEAFF
few,TRBJ2-1,17,TRBV7-3,NA,TGTGCCAGCAGCTCAAGGGGGAATCTAGGCTCCTACAATGAGCAGTTCTTC,CASSSRGNLGSYNEQFF
NA,TRBJ2-1,15,TRBV7-2,TRBD2,TGTGCCAGCAGCCCGACTAGCGGGAGAAGAAATGAGCAGTTCTTC,CASSPTSGRRNEQFF
NA,TRBJ2-1,16,TRBV20-1,TRBD1,TGCAGTGCTAGAGATTGGGGGGGGACAGGGGTGAATGAGCAGTTCTTC,CSARDWGGTGVNEQFF
NA,TRBJ2-1,15,TRBV7-3,NA,TGTGCCAGCAGCTTAGACTACAGCTCCTACAATGAGCAGTTCTTC,CASSLDYSSYNEQFF
NA,TRBJ1-3,16,TRBV7-2,NA,TGTGCCAGCAGCTTAGCACACAGTTCTAGAGGAAACACCATATATTTT,CASSLAHSSRGNTIYF
many,TRBJ1-6,14,TRBV12-3/TRBV12-4,NA,TGTGCCAGCCGTTTAGACACACCGGGTTCACCCCTCCACTTT,CASRLDTPGSPLHF
medium-sized,TRBJ2-7,13,TRBV28,NA,TGTGCCAGCAGTTTAGCTTCAGCGGCCGAGCAGTACTTC,CASSLASAAEQYF
NA,TRBJ1-5,13,TRBV7-6,NA,TGTGCCAGCAGCTTTCTAGGGGCAGATTCCCAGCATTTT,CASSFLGADSQHF
many,TRBJ1-5,14,TRBV6-1,TRBD1,TGTGCCAGCAGTACCTCAGGGGGCTCTCAGCCCCAGCATTTT,CASSTSGGSQPQHF
NA,TRBJ2-3,17,TRBV7-2,TRBD1,TGTGCCAGCACCCAAGGGGGGGGACAGGGAGGTGCAGATACGCAGTATTTT,CASTQGGGQGGADTQYF
few,TRBJ2-1,16,TRBV7-2,TRBD2,TGTGCCAGCAGCCCCAGACTAGCGGGAGTCCACAATGAGCAGTTCTTC,CASSPRLAGVHNEQFF
NA,TRBJ2-1,13,TRBV5-6,NA,TGTGCCAGCAGCTGGGGACGAACAGGTGAGCAGTTCTTC,CASSWGRTGEQFF
few,TRBJ1-1,12,TRBV20-1,NA,TGCAGTGCTAGAGATGGGAACACTGAAGCTTTCTTT,CSARDGNTEAFF
few,TRBJ2-5,13,TRBV7-3,NA,TGTGCCAGCAGCGAAGGGCCTGAAGAGACCCAGTACTTC,CASSEGPEETQYF
few,TRBJ2-1,16,TRBV7-6,TRBD2,TGTGCCAGCAGCCCCCCGACTAGCGGGAGACACAATGAGCAGTTCTTC,CASSPPTSGRHNEQFF
many,TRBJ2-7,15,TRBV6-1,TRBD1,TGTGCCAGCAGTCTCAACAGGGGCCTCTGGGACGAGCAGTACTTC,CASSLNRGLWDEQYF
NA,TRBJ2-5,11,TRBV5-6,NA,TGTGCCAGCAGCTGGGGTGGGGTGGCAGACTTC,CASSWGGVADF
NA,TRBJ2-5,14,TRBV7-3,TRBD1,TGTGCCAGCAGCTTCAGGGGGCAGGGAGAGACCCAGTACTTC,CASSFRGQGETQYF
few,TRBJ2-5,19,TRBV7-2,TRBD2,TGTGCCAGCAGCTTAGGGGCCCGATTAGTTAGCGGGAATCGAGAGACCCAGTACTTC,CASSLGARLVSGNRETQYF
NA,TRBJ2-3,17,TRBV5-1,TRBD1,TGCGCCAGCAGCTCCGGACAGGGCCGGTCGAGCACAGATACGCAGTATTTT,CASSSGQGRSSTDTQYF
NA,TRBJ2-5,13,TRBV7-8,NA,TGTGCCAGCAGCTTAGGGGAGAGAGAGACCCAGTACTTC,CASSLGERETQYF
once,TRBJ2-5,14,TRBV7-9,NA,TGTGCCAGCAGCTTAGCACCCCGTTCCGGGGGCCAGTACTTC,CASSLAPRSGGQYF
NA,TRBJ2-5,14,TRBV10-3,TRBD2,TGTGCCATCAGCCCCACTAGCGTTCAAGAGACCCAGTACTTC,CAISPTSVQETQYF